This TCR beta chain was sequenced during a study of blood T cell repertoires in COVID-19. Original handling: Scientists estimated how many nucleated cells there were by amplifying reference gene primers. Profiled with immunoSEQ multiplex PCR; TCRdb holds only in-frame clones, not every one. The DNA gave D and trimming, while V, J and clone size come from that table. This sample has roughly 250,000 clones, with about 87% found just once. This CDR3 has 14 amino acids. With V trimmed by 0 bases and J by 4 bases, 2 bases remained unmatched. Looked up from germline, CDR1 is SGDLS and CDR2 is YYNGEE. This clonotype was sampled from a man aged 50 to 59 who had been exposed to COVID-19. The chain carries TRBV9 and TRBJ1-1, with TRBD1 matching 8 bases. Sequencing was done on a sample of PBMCs or T cells enriched from blood (not recorded which). The CDR3: CASSVAQGVTEAFF. DNA of the CDR3: TGTGCCAGCAGCGTAGCACAGGGGGTCACTGAAGCTTTCTTT.